This T cell receptor (beta chain) was identified during a study of chemoradiotherapy in HPV16-positive cancers. Whole-study findings and limits: Functional assays defining HPV-specific T cells used only two HPV16-positive patients. During treatment, candidate HPV-specific clones and E7-related motifs expanded in tumor.

This table comes from immunoSEQ multiplex PCR, and its TCRdb copy is limited to in-frame clones, with some not included. The repertoire has 4,800 or so clones, just over 85% of them found once; the top ten carry roughly 4%. With regard to this clone: Its antigen is currently unknown.

The material was tumor tissue, obtained from a patient who underwent chemoradiotherapy. The TCR originated in a human donor with HPV-associated anogenital cancer.

The CDR3 DNA follows: TGCGCCAGCAGCCTCTACGCCTACGAGCAGTACTTC. This codes for CASSLYAYEQYF. The V and J genes are TRBV5-1 and TRBJ2-7; unclear D gene. Germline V CDR1 and CDR2: SGHRS, YFSETQ. Trimming left V 4 bases short and J 2 bases short, with 7 bases between. There are 12 residues in the CDR3.